This T cell receptor beta chain derives from a study of T cell repertoires in cytomegalovirus infection. CDR3 size: 12 residues. The ends were cut back, 2 bases at V and 3 bases at J, with 8 bases in the middle. CDR1 and CDR2 (germline): SQVTM, ANQGSEA. This clonotype appeared a few times. Its specificity is not known. TCRdb itself ran the reads through MiXCR, one entry per CDR3 protein. The sample carries about a million distinct CDR3 sequences, roughly 31% recorded once. This sequence was found in a human donor in good health (CMV status not recorded). Some clones in this sample may be carry-over from other donors' samples. The source was cultured CD8+ T cells from PBMCs, collected from culture after CMV antigen stimulation. This rearrangement joins TRBV29-1 to TRBJ2-7; D not resolved. The CDR3 is CSVEQADYEQYF. CDR3 nucleotide sequence: TGCAGCGTTGAACAGGCCGACTACGAGCAGTACTTC.